This T cell receptor (beta chain) was profiled in a study of type 1 regulatory T cells. Study as a whole: T-allo10 is a Tr1-enriched, alloantigen-specific CD4 T cell product made in vitro.

This clonotype has a handful of counts. Antigen specificity is unknown. Each CDR3 protein gets one entry after TCRdb re-called the reads with MiXCR. The sample consists of about 68,000 distinct CDR3 sequences, approximately 64% of them appearing once. Material: cultured T cells, either the whole culture or a sorted T cell fraction (not recorded which). The subset here: Tr1-enriched cell product generated in vitro against host alloantigens. The TCR originated in a human donor in good health.

The DNA of the CDR3 is TGTGCCAGCAGCTTGGTACACGGCGGAAACACCATATATTTT. Amino acid sequence: CASSLVHGGNTIYF. The chain has TRBV5-8 and TRBJ1-3; D is uncertain. Germline CDR1 SGHTS, CDR2 YDEGEE. The CDR3 has 14 amino acids. Trimming took off 0 bases at V and 4 bases at J, with 8 bases between the two ends.